This T cell receptor beta chain was retrieved from a study of early T cells in non-severe SARS-CoV-2 infection. Study context: The chains were unpaired, and the sequenced material was bulk RNA from unsorted whole blood.

This clonotype was observed at least ten times. The antigen remains undetermined. The CDR3 runs 14 residues. Trimming cost V 6 bases and J 3 bases; bases outside gene matches: 8. Germline lookup yields CDR1 SGHDT and CDR2 YYEEEE. Separate cDNA molecules each had unique molecular identifiers attached to them. From the 5' RACE reads, TCRdb called clonotypes with MiXCR, one entry per CDR3 protein. Altogether approximately 34,000 distinct CDR3 sequences are present, 5% to 6.5% being singletons, with the ten largest covering approximately 5.7%. Points from the study as a whole: Clonotype matching in VDJdb favored anti-spike CD8 responses and did not capture private and CD4 specificities.

The clonotype was recovered from an adult who was a healthcare worker with PCR-confirmed SARS-CoV-2 infection or an uninfected control (not recorded which). Sample: whole blood, taken at baseline. This chain uses TRBV5-6 with TRBJ1-2, with 7 bases identical to TRBD1. The CDR3 loop reads CASTQTGVYYGYTF. In DNA, the CDR3 is TGTGCCAGCACCCAAACAGGGGTGTACTATGGCTACACCTTC.